This T cell receptor beta chain was retrieved from a study of Ad26.COV2.S vaccination and SARS-CoV-2 variants. On the study more broadly: Recipients of Ad26.COV2.S got it intramuscularly, once or twice 56 days apart.

Whole-study results and caveats: Responses of T cells in total may have been underestimated by the TCR breadth and depth analyses.

Here immunoSEQ multiplex PCR was the method, and the copy in TCRdb shows in-frame clones only, minus some. Of 200,000 to 250,000 clones detected, roughly 90% appear once; the ten largest clones hold 9.5% to 12%. As for treatment: roughly 18 received Ad26.COV2.S at low or high dose, single or two shots; five or six received placebo; per-sample allocation not given. Each sample was drawn 63 days after the first injection (of vaccine or placebo). The germline CDR1 and CDR2 sequences are SGHRS and YFSETQ. The CDR3 runs to 15 residues. The junction had 9 bases not matched to a gene; V was cut back by 5 bases and J by 3 bases. Comments on this clone: Its matching antigen is unknown.

The specimen comprised peripheral blood, sampled in a trial of Ad26.COV2.S vaccine versus placebo. This clonotype was obtained from a person aged 18-60 years who received the Ad26.COV2.S COVID-19 vaccine or a placebo. The chain couples TRBV5-1 to TRBJ1-1; 8 bases fit TRBD1. The CDR3 spells CASRSGGHYDTEAFF. CDR3 nucleotides: TGCGCCAGCAGGTCAGGGGGCCATTACGACACTGAAGCTTTCTTT.